One and the same sample provided the 9 T cell receptor beta chains below, sequenced in a study of cytomegalovirus exposure and HLA in healthy donors. Researchers ran the PCR with 60 Vbeta and 13 Jbeta primers. The table came from immunoSEQ multiplex PCR; TCRdb's copy has only in-frame clones and leaves some out. The sample lists 200,000 to 250,000 clones, more than 70% seen once, with roughly 1.3% in the top ten. The sequenced material came from PBMCs. These receptors all stem from a human donor in good health.

The rearrangement joins TRBV27 to TRBJ1-4; 9 bases agree with TRBD1. The length of the CDR3 is 15 residues. CDR1 MNHEY and CDR2 SMNVEV come from the germline V gene (reference sequence). The V gene end was trimmed by 3 bases and the J gene end by 7 bases; junction bases not matched to a gene: 6. CDR3 in amino acids: CASSFRTGVSEKLFF. Written as DNA, the CDR3 is TGTGCCAGCAGTTTTCGGACAGGGGTTAGTGAAAAACTGTTTTTT.

The count of this clone is one. The chain combines TRBV7-8 with TRBJ2-5, with TRBD2 matching over 7 bases. Germline V CDR1 and CDR2: SGHVS, FQNEAQ. The CDR3 is 15 residues long. With 4 bases clipped from V and 5 bases from J, the junction kept 10 bases outside the gene matches. CDR3 in DNA: TGTGCCAGCAGCTCTATGGGGTGGGGAGGGGAGACCCAGTACTTC. Translation: CASSSMGWGGETQYF.

The chain is built from TRBV5-1 and TRBJ2-7; the D gene is possibly TRBD2 (6 bases). Trimming stripped 0 bases from V and 4 bases from J, with 32 bases between. The germline V gene has CDR1 SGHRS and CDR2 YFSETQ. The CDR3 extends over 21 amino acids. CDR3 loop: CASSLVTSFNLQDSPSYEQYF. The CDR3 DNA reads TGCGCCAGCAGCTTGGTTACTAGCTTTAACCTCCAAGATAGCCCTTCTTACGAGCAGTACTTC. Full variable domain (outside the CDR3, taken from reference TRBV5-1 and TRBJ2-7): KAGVTQTPRYLIKTRGQQVTLSCSPISGHRSVSWYQQTPGQGLQFLFEYFSETQRNKGNFPGRFSGRQFSNSRSEMNVSTLELGDSALYLCASSLVTSFNLQDSPSYEQYFGPGTRLTVT.

This clone came up once. The chain couples TRBV7-9 to TRBJ1-3; a possible D gene is TRBD1 (6 bases). V was clipped by 2 bases and J by 0 bases, with 8 bases between them. CDR3 length: 15 residues. Germline V gives CDR1 SEHNR, CDR2 FQNEAQ (reference sequence). The CDR3 region has the DNA TGTGCCAGCAGCTTACAGGGGATCTCTGGAAACACCATATATTTT. This encodes CASSLQGISGNTIYF. The full variable domain, its missing parts supplied by reference TRBV7-9 and TRBJ1-3, is DTGVSQNPRHKITKRGQNVTFRCDPISEHNRLYWYRQTLGQGPEFLTYFQNEAQLEKSRLLSDRFSAERPKGSFSTLEIQRTEQGDSAMYLCASSLQGISGNTIYFGEGSWLTVV.

The rearrangement links TRBV2 to TRBJ2-7; D perhaps matches TRBD1 (6 bases). The germline gives CDR1 SNHLY, CDR2 FYNNEI. With 6 bases removed from V and 2 bases from J, the gap between germline ends came to 14 bases. The CDR3 consists of 14 residues. The CDR3: CASRGRGFPYEQYF. The DNA of the CDR3 is TGTGCCAGCAGAGGCAGGGGTTTCCCCTACGAGCAGTACTTC.

This chain joins TRBV14 and TRBJ1-2; D might be TRBD1 (5 bases). The CDR3 is 13 residues long. Germline CDR1 is SGHDN and CDR2 is FVKESK. Trimming took off 4 bases at V and 2 bases at J, with 8 bases between the two ends. CDR3 residues: CASSPDRNYGYTF. CDR3 coding DNA: TGTGCCAGCAGCCCAGACAGAAACTATGGCTACACCTTC. Filled out from reference TRBV14 and TRBJ1-2, the complete variable domain reads EAGVTQFPSHSVIEKGQTVTLRCDPISGHDNLYWYRRVMGKEIKFLLHFVKESKQDESGMPNNRFLAERTGGTYSTLKVQPAELEDSGVYFCASSPDRNYGYTFGSGTRLTVV.

The rearrangement joins TRBV29-1 to TRBJ2-1; TRBD2 aligns across 10 bases. Per the germline V gene, CDR1 is SQVTM and CDR2 is ANQGSEA. Losses at the gene ends were 7 bases for V and 7 bases for J; bases not matched to a gene: 13. This CDR3 contains 15 residues. In DNA form, the CDR3 reads TGCAGCGCCTCAACTCTAGCGGGAGCGGGGAATGAGCAGTTCTTC. It encodes CSASTLAGAGNEQFF.

This clone was detected a few times. The chain uses TRBV7-8 and TRBJ2-7; a weak D match, TRBD1 (7 bases). In germline, CDR1 is SGHVS, CDR2 FQNEAQ. Trimming shortened V by 1 base and J by 2 bases, and 24 bases separated the two germline ends. The CDR3 runs to 19 residues. Written as DNA, the CDR3 is TGTGCCAGCAGCTTAGTTACAGGGGTAGGGCTAGCGCCTCCCTACGAGCAGTACTTC. Protein sequence: CASSLVTGVGLAPPYEQYF.

The V and J genes are TRBV6-6 and TRBJ2-7; the D gene is possibly TRBD1 (6 bases). V was shortened by 6 bases and J by 4 bases, with 10 bases between the two germline ends. The length of the CDR3 is 12 residues. Germline values: CDR1 MNHNY, CDR2 SVGAGI (reference sequence). The CDR3: CASRQQGYEQYF. CDR3 sequence (DNA): TGTGCCAGCAGACAACAGGGTTACGAGCAGTACTTC.